This entry is about one T cell receptor beta chain. This specimen comes from a study of blood T cell repertoires in COVID-19. Study summary: The United States, Italy and Spain were the sources of the acute and convalescent COVID-19 samples. The analysed material was cDNA or gDNA that came from T cells, B-cell-depleted T cells, or PBMCs.

Under the authors' procedure: Estimation of nucleated cell counts relied on the amplification of reference gene primers. Assay used: immunoSEQ multiplex PCR; TCRdb lists only in-frame clones, some missing. V and J calls and clone size come straight from that table; D and trimming were deduced from the DNA. This repertoire shows 60,000 or so clones, around nine tenths found once; its top ten account for 4.5% to 5%. The CDR3 runs 14 residues. V was pared by 2 bases and J by 2 bases, with 7 bases between. CDR1 SGDLS and CDR2 YYNGEE come from the germline V gene. The V gene is TRBV9, the J gene TRBJ1-4; D perhaps matches TRBD1 (6 bases). The receptor was isolated from a man aged 55 to 69 with acute or convalescent COVID-19. The sample comprised peripheral blood. CDR3 region: CASSVQGTNEKLFF. The CDR3 nucleotides are TGTGCCAGCAGCGTCCAGGGGACTAATGAAAAACTGTTTTTT.